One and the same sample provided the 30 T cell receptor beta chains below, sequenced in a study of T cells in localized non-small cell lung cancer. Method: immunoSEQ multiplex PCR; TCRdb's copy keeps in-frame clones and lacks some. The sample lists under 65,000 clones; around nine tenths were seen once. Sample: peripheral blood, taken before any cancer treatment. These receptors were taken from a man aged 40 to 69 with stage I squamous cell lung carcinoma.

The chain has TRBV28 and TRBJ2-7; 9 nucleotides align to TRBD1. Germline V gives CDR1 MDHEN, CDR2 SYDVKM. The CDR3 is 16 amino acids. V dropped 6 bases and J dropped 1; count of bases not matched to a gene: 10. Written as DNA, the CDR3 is TGTGCCAGCAGGTCTACAGGGGGCGCCCTTTCCTACGAGCAGTACTTC. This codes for CASRSTGGALSYEQYF. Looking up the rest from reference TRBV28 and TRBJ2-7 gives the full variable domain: DVKVTQSSRYLVKRTGEKVFLECVQDMDHENMFWYRQDPGLGLRLIYFSYDVKMKEKGDIPEGYSVSREKKERFSLILESASTNQTSMYLCASRSTGGALSYEQYFGPGTRLTVT.

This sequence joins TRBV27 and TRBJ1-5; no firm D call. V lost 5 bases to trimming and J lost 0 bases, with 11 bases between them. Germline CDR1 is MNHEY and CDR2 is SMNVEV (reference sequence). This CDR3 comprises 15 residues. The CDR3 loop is CASSPTKYSNQPQHF. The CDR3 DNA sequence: TGTGCCAGCAGTCCGACAAAATATAGCAATCAGCCCCAGCATTTT.

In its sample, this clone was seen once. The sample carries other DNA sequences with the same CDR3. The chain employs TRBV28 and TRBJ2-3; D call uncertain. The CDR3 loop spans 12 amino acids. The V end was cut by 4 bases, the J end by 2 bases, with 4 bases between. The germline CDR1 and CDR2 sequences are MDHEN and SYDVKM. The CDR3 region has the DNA TGTGCCAGCAGTTCCCCCACAGATACGCAGTATTTT. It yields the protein CASSSPTDTQYF.

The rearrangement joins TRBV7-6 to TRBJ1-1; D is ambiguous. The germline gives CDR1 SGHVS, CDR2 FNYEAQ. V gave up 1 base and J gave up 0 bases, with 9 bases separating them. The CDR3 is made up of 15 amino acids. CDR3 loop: CASSLVGQMNTEAFF. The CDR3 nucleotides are TGTGCCAGCAGCTTAGTTGGGCAGATGAACACTGAAGCTTTCTTT. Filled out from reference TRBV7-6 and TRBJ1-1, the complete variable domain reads GAGVSQSPRYKVTKRGQDVALRCDPISGHVSLYWYRQALGQGPEFLTYFNYEAQQDKSGLPNDRFSAERPEGSISTLTIQRTEQRDSAMYRCASSLVGQMNTEAFFGQGTRLTVV.

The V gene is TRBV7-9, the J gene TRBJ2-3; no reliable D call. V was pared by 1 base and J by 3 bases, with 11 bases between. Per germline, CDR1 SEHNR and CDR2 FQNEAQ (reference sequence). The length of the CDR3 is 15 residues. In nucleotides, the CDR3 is TGTGCCAGCAGCTTAGGTGTATCAGTTACAGATACGCAGTATTTT. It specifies CASSLGVSVTDTQYF.

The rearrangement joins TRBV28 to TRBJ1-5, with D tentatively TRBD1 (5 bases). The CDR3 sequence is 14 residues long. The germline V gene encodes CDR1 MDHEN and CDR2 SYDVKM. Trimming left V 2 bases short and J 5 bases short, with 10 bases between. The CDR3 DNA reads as TGTGCCAGCAGTTTAGCCCAGGGTCATCAGCCCCAGCATTTT. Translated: CASSLAQGHQPQHF.

DNA for the CDR3: TGCAGCGTTGAGTCAGGCAGGGGAAGTGGCTACACCTTC. Residues: CSVESGRGSGYTF. The chain joins TRBV29-1 to TRBJ1-2, with a possible D match to TRBD1 (6 bases). CDR1 SQVTM and CDR2 ANQGSEA come from the germline V gene. V dropped 3 bases and J dropped 7 bases, with 15 bases sitting between them. The CDR3 totals 13 residues.

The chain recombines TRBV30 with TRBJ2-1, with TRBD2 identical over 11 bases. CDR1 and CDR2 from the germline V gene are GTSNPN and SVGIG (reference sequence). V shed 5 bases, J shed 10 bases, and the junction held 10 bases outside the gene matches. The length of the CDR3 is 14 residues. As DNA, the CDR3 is TGTGCCTGGTTACAACTAGCGGGAGTGGGCGAGCAGTTCTTC. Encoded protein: CAWLQLAGVGEQFF.

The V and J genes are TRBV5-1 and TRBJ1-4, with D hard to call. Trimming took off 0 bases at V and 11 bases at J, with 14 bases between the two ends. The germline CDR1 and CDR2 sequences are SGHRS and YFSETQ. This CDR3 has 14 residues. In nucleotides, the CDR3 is TGCGCCAGCAGCTTGGATGTTGGTACGGCGAAACTGTTTTTT. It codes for CASSLDVGTAKLFF. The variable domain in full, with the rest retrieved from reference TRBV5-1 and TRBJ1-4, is KAGVTQTPRYLIKTRGQQVTLSCSPISGHRSVSWYQQTPGQGLQFLFEYFSETQRNKGNFPGRFSGRQFSNSRSEMNVSTLELGDSALYLCASSLDVGTAKLFFGSGTQLSVL.

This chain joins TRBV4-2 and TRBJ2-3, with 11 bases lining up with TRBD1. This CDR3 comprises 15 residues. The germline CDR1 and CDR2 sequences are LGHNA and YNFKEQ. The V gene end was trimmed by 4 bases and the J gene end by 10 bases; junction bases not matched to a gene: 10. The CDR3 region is CASSLGQGASGAQYF. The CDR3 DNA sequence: TGTGCCAGCAGCCTCGGACAGGGGGCATCGGGTGCGCAGTATTTT.

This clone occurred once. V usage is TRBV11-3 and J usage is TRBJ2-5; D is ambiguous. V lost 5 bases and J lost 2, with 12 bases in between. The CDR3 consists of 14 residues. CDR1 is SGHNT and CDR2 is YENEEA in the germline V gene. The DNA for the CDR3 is TGTGCCAGCAGCCCCCGGACCGGACAAGAGACCCAGTACTTC. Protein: CASSPRTGQETQYF.

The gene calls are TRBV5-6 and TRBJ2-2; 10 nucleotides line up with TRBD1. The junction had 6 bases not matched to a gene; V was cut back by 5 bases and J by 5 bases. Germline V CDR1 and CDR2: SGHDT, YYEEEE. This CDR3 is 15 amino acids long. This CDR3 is CASRAPGQGTGELFF. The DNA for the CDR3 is TGTGCCAGCAGAGCTCCGGGACAGGGGACCGGGGAGCTGTTTTTT.

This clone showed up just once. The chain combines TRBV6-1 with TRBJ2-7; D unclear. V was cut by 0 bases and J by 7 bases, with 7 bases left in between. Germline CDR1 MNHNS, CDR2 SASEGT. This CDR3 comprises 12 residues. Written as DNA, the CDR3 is TGTGCCAGCAGTGAAGCGGTGGGGGAGCAGTACTTC. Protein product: CASSEAVGEQYF.

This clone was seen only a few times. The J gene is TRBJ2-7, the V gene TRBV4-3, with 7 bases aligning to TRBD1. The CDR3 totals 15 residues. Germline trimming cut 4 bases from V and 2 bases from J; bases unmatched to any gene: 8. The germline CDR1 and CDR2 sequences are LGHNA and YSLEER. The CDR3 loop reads CASSLWQGTAYEQYF. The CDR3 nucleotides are TGCGCCAGCAGCCTTTGGCAGGGGACAGCCTACGAGCAGTACTTC.

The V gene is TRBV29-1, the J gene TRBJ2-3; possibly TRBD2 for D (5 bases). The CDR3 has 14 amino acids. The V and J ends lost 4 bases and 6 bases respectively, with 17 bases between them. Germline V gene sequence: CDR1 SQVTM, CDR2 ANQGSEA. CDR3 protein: CSVAPDSTGDTQYF. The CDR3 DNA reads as TGCAGCGTTGCCCCGGACTCGACTGGGGATACGCAGTATTTT.

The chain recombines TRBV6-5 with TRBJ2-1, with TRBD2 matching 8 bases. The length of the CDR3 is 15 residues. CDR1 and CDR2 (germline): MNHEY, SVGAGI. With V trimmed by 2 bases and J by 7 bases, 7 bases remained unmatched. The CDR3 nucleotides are TGTGCCAGCAGTTACAAGGGGGTAGCGGGAAATGAGCAGTTCTTC. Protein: CASSYKGVAGNEQFF.

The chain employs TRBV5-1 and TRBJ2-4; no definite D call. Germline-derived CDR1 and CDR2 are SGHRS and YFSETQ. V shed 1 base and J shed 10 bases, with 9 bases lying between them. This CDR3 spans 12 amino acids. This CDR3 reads CASSLPGHIQYF. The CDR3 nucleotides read TGCGCCAGCAGCTTGCCCGGGCATATTCAGTACTTC.

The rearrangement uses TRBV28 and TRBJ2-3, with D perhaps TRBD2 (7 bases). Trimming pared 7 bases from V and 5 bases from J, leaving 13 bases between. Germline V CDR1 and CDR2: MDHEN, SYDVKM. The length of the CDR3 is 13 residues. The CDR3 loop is CASTKGGEDTQYF. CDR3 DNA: TGTGCCAGCACTAAGGGGGGGGAAGATACGCAGTATTTT.

CDR3 region: CASSFLLSVYNEQFF. The CDR3, as DNA: TGTGCCAGCAGCTTCCTCCTCTCGGTATACAATGAGCAGTTCTTC. V gene TRBV7-2 combines with J gene TRBJ2-1, with D unclear. V lost 3 bases, J lost 4 bases, and 13 bases lay in between. The V gene's germline CDR1 is SGHTA and CDR2 FQGNSA. The CDR3 length is 15 residues.

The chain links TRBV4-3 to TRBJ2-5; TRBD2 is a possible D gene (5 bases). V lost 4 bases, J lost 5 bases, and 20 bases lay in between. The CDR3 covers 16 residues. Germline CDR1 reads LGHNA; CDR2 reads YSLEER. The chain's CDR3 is CASSRQGGQLGETQYF. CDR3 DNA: TGCGCCAGCAGCCGCCAAGGAGGCCAGCTGGGGGAGACCCAGTACTTC.

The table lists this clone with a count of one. The CDR3 is CASSMGQGSNEQFF. In nucleotides, the CDR3 is TGTGCCAGCAGCATGGGGCAGGGAAGCAATGAGCAGTTCTTC. The V gene is TRBV9, the J gene TRBJ2-1, with D perhaps matching TRBD1 (5 bases). V was pared by 4 bases and J by 6 bases, with 14 bases between. CDR3 length equals 14 residues. Germline assignment: CDR1 SGDLS and CDR2 YYNGEE.

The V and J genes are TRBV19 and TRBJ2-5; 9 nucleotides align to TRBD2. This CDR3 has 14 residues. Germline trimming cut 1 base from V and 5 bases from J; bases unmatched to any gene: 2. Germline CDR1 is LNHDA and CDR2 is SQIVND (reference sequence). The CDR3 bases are TGTGCCAGTAGTATAGCAGCGGGAGGTGAGACCCAGTACTTC. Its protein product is CASSIAAGGETQYF.

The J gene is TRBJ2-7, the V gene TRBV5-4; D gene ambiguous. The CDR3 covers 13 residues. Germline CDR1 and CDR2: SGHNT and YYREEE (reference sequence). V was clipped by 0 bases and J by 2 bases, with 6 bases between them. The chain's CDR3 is CASSLETTYEQYF. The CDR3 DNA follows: TGTGCCAGCAGCTTGGAGACGACCTACGAGCAGTACTTC. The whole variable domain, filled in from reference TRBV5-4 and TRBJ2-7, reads ETGVTQSPTHLIKTRGQQVTLRCSSQSGHNTVSWYQQALGQGPQFIFQYYREEENGRGNFPPRFSGLQFPNYSSELNVNALELDDSALYLCASSLETTYEQYFGPGTRLTVT.

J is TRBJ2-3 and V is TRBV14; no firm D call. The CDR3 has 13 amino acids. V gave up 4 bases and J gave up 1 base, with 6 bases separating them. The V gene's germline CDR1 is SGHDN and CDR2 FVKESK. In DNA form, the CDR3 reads TGTGCCAGCAGCCCCTTTGGCACAGATACGCAGTATTTT. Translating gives CASSPFGTDTQYF. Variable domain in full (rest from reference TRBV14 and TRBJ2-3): EAGVTQFPSHSVIEKGQTVTLRCDPISGHDNLYWYRRVMGKEIKFLLHFVKESKQDESGMPNNRFLAERTGGTYSTLKVQPAELEDSGVYFCASSPFGTDTQYFGPGTRLTVL.

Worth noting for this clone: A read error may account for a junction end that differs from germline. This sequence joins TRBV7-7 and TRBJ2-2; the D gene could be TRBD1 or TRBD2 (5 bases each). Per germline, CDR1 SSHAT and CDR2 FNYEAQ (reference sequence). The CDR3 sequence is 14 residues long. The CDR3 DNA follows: TGTGCTAGCAGCTTAGAGGGGAGTACCGGGGAGCTGTTTTTT. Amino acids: CASSLEGSTGELFF.

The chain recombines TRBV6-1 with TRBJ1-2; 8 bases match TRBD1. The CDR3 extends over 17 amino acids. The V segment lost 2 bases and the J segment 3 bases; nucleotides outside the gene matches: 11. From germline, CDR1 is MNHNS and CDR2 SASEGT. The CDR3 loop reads CASSERSGGEGDYGYTF. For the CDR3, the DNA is TGTGCCAGCAGTGAAAGGTCAGGGGGCGAGGGGGACTATGGCTACACCTTC.

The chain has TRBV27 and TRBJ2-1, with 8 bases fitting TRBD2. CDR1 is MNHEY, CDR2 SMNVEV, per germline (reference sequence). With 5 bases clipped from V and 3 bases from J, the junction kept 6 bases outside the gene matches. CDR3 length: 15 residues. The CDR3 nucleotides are TGTGCCAGCAGTCGCAGCGGGGGAAGCTACAATGAGCAGTTCTTC. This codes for CASSRSGGSYNEQFF.

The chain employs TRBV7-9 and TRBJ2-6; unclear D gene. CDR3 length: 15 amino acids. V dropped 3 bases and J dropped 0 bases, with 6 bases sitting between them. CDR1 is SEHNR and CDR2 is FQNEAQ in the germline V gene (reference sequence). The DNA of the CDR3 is TGTGCCAGCAGCTTGGGTATCTCTGGGGCCAACGTCCTGACTTTC. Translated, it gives CASSLGISGANVLTF.

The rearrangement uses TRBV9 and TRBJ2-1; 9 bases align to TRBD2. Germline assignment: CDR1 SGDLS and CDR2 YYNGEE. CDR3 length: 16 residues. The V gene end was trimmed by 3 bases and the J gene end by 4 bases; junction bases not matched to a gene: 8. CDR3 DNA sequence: TGTGCCAGCAGCGGACCGGGACTAGCAAGTTACAATGAGCAGTTCTTC. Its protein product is CASSGPGLASYNEQFF.

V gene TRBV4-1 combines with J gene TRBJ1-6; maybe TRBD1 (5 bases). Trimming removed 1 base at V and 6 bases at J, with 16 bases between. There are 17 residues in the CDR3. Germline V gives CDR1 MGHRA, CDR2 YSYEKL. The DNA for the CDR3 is TGCGCCAGCAGCCAAGGGCCCCCCAGGGCGCTTAATTCACCCCTCCACTTT. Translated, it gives CASSQGPPRALNSPLHF.